The 12 T cell receptor beta chains given below trace back to one sample, sequenced in a study of blood T cell repertoires in COVID-19. Generated by immunoSEQ multiplex PCR, the TCRdb table keeps only in-frame clones and is missing some. Counted here are about 200,000 clones, more than 75% occurring once; the ten biggest clones make up 4.5% to 5.5%. Sequenced: peripheral blood. The source is a woman aged 65 to 85 with COVID-19, enrolled during active disease.

The chain uses TRBV27 and TRBJ2-1, with D possibly being TRBD2 (7 bases). The CDR3 runs 19 residues. Trimming cost V 6 bases and J 6 bases, with 30 bases left between them. The germline V gene encodes CDR1 MNHEY and CDR2 SMNVEV (reference sequence). CDR3 DNA: TGTGCCAGCAGCACTTTGGGGCTAAGGGGGAGGGCCTGGGTCAATGAGCAGTTCTTC. This translates into CASSTLGLRGRAWVNEQFF.

V is TRBV3-1 (or the pseudogene TRBV3-2) and J is TRBJ2-1, with TRBD2 as a possible D gene (5 bases). Germline CDR1 and CDR2: LGHDT and YNNKEL (reference sequence). The CDR3 is 12 residues long. Between the trimmed V and J ends, which lost 4 bases and 13 bases, there was a span of 14 bases. CDR3 sequence (DNA): TGTGCCAGCAGCCCTGGAAGACTAAGTCAGTTCTTC. Translating it yields CASSPGRLSQFF.

DNA of the CDR3: TGCGCCAGACGACTAGCGGGAGGGCCTTTAGACTACAATGAGCAGTTCTTC. Amino acids: CARRLAGGPLDYNEQFF. The chain combines TRBV5-1 with TRBJ2-1; 14 positions agree with TRBD2. Germline V lookup: CDR1 SGHRS, CDR2 YFSETQ. Trimming cost V 8 bases and J 3 bases; bases outside gene matches: 10. The CDR3 runs 17 residues. Based on the CDR3 plus reference TRBV5-1 and TRBJ2-1, the full variable domain is KAGVTQTPRYLIKTRGQQVTLSCSPISGHRSVSWYQQTPGQGLQFLFEYFSETQRNKGNFPGRFSGRQFSNSRSEMNVSTLELGDSALYLCARRLAGGPLDYNEQFFGPGTRLTVL.

The rearrangement joins TRBV6-4 to TRBJ2-1; tentatively, D is TRBD2 (6 bases). V gave up 6 bases and J gave up 6 bases, with 15 bases separating them. CDR3 length equals 14 residues. Per the germline V gene, CDR1 is MRHNA and CDR2 is SNTAGT. This chain's CDR3 is CASSRLGPSNEQFF. CDR3 coding DNA: TGTGCCAGCAGCCGACTAGGGCCCAGCAATGAGCAGTTCTTC.

The chain links TRBV28 to TRBJ1-1, with TRBD1 identical over 8 bases. This CDR3 comprises 15 residues. CDR1 is MDHEN, CDR2 SYDVKM, per germline. After removal of 5 bases from V and 0 bases from J, the junction contained 5 bases not matched to a gene. CDR3 nucleotides: TGTGCCAGCAGTATAGACAGGGGAATGAACACTGAAGCTTTCTTT. Translated: CASSIDRGMNTEAFF.

The CDR3 nucleotides are TGTGCCAGCAGTAAGGACAGGGATCAGCCCCAGCATTTT. Translated, it gives CASSKDRDQPQHF. V usage is TRBV5-4 and J usage is TRBJ1-5; 8 nucleotides line up with TRBD1. CDR1 and CDR2 (germline): SGHNT, YYREEE (reference sequence). With V trimmed by 5 bases and J by 5 bases, 3 bases remained unmatched. The CDR3 runs 13 residues.

The chain uses TRBV27 and TRBJ2-1; 7 nucleotides line up with TRBD2. In germline, CDR1 is MNHEY, CDR2 SMNVEV (reference sequence). The CDR3 contains 12 residues. Germline trimming cut 9 bases from V and 6 bases from J; bases unmatched to any gene: 5. This CDR3 is CASGGGPNEQFF. CDR3 DNA: TGTGCCAGTGGGGGAGGGCCCAATGAGCAGTTCTTC.

J is TRBJ2-6 and V is TRBV5-1, with 7 bases lining up with TRBD1. This CDR3 region has 18 residues. After removal of 8 bases from V and 3 bases from J, the junction contained 17 bases not matched to a gene. In germline, CDR1 is SGHRS, CDR2 YFSETQ. The CDR3 region is CASRQGVGLLSGANVLTF. The CDR3 region has the DNA TGCGCCAGTCGACAGGGCGTAGGTTTGCTAAGTGGGGCCAACGTCCTGACTTTC.

J is TRBJ2-2 and V is TRBV5-4, with 10 bases lining up with TRBD2. Looked up from germline, CDR1 is SGHNT and CDR2 is YYREEE (reference sequence). Losses at the gene ends were 3 bases for V and 5 bases for J; bases not matched to a gene: 10. This CDR3 has 17 amino acids. The CDR3 nucleotides are TGTGCCAGCAGCTCGTGGGTCGGGACTAGCGCAACCGGGGAGCTGTTTTTT. Protein product: CASSSWVGTSATGELFF.

This clone was found a few times. At the DNA level, this CDR3 is encoded by other sequences in the same sample as well. This chain joins TRBV28 and TRBJ1-5; 11 bases line up with TRBD1. The V gene's germline CDR1 is MDHEN and CDR2 SYDVKM. The CDR3 runs 15 residues. J was trimmed by 4 bases and V by 7 bases; bases with no gene match: 6. For the CDR3, the DNA is TGTGCCAGCAAAAAAAGGGACAGGGGGAATCAGCCCCAGCATTTT. Its translation: CASKKRDRGNQPQHF.

The V and J genes are TRBV9 and TRBJ2-3, with 9 bases identical to TRBD2. The length of the CDR3 is 18 residues. Germline V gives CDR1 SGDLS, CDR2 YYNGEE. The junction had 12 bases not matched to a gene; V was cut back by 3 bases and J by 1 base. Here the CDR3 DNA reads TGTGCCAGCAGCGGAACCGGGACTAGCTTTGGGGGCACAGATACGCAGTATTTT. Translation gives CASSGTGTSFGGTDTQYF.

V and J are TRBV5-8 and TRBJ2-7; D is possibly TRBD1 (6 bases). The V end lost 4 bases, the J end lost 2 bases, and 16 bases lay between the germline ends. The length of the CDR3 is 15 residues. Germline assignment: CDR1 SGHTS and CDR2 YDEGEE. This chain's CDR3 is CASSPQTGHTYEQYF. The CDR3 nucleotides read TGTGCCAGCAGCCCACAGACGGGACATACCTACGAGCAGTACTTC.